The 9 T cell receptor beta chains listed next were all sequenced from one sample in a study of a mutant IDH1 vaccine in newly diagnosed glioma. Clones were read by immunoSEQ multiplex PCR, and TCRdb kept only the in-frame ones, dropping some. The sample gives more than 30,000 clones, about 92% of which show up once; approximately 2% is in the top ten. Regarding time point: week 47, end of study. In every dose of vaccine, 300 ug of mutant IDH1 20-mer peptide was given alongside topical imiquimod. What these receptors recognize is not known. The sequenced sample was PBMCs, obtained from a glioma patient whose treatment included an IDH1 peptide vaccine. These receptors all stem from a man aged 35 to 55 with glioma.

This chain joins TRBV25-1 and TRBJ2-1, with a possible D match to TRBD2 (5 bases). V was shortened by 3 bases and J by 3 bases, with 15 bases between the two germline ends. Germline assignment: CDR1 MGHDK and CDR2 SYGVNS. The CDR3 extends over 16 amino acids. CDR3 region: CASSDPGIASYNEQFF. The CDR3, as DNA: TGTGCCAGCAGTGACCCTGGAATAGCGAGCTACAATGAGCAGTTCTTC.

The CDR3 nucleotides are TGTGCCAGCTCGCAAACACAGGGGCGGTCCTACGAGCAGTACTTC. Protein sequence: CASSQTQGRSYEQYF. The chain employs TRBV18 and TRBJ2-7, with TRBD1 matching over 7 bases. The CDR3 sequence is 15 residues long. V dropped 6 bases and J dropped 1; count of bases not matched to a gene: 9. In germline, CDR1 is KGHSH, CDR2 LQKENI.

The rearrangement joins TRBV12-5 to TRBJ2-1, with TRBD1 matching over 8 bases. The CDR3 runs to 17 residues. The V gene's germline CDR1 is LGHNT and CDR2 FRNRAP. J gave up 7 bases and V 3 bases, and 14 bases lay outside the gene matches. This chain's CDR3 is CASGFLTGDSFSNEQFF. DNA of the CDR3: TGTGCTAGTGGTTTTCTGACAGGGGATTCCTTCTCTAATGAGCAGTTCTTC.

The chain has TRBV5-6 and TRBJ1-2; D is unclear. This CDR3 is 13 amino acids long. Trimming stripped 1 base from V and 2 bases from J, with 6 bases between. CDR1 and CDR2 (germline): SGHDT, YYEEEE. CDR3 coding DNA: TGTGCCAGCAGCTTGCCAGAGAACTATGGCTACACCTTC. Translation gives CASSLPENYGYTF. The variable domain in full, with the rest retrieved from reference TRBV5-6 and TRBJ1-2, is DAGVTQSPTHLIKTRGQQVTLRCSPKSGHDTVSWYQQALGQGPQFIFQYYEEEERQRGNFPDRFSGHQFPNYSSELNVNALLLGDSALYLCASSLPENYGYTFGSGTRLTVV.

The V call is TRBV7-2, the J call TRBJ2-5, with TRBD1 identical over 8 bases. CDR3 length: 14 amino acids. The germline CDR1 and CDR2 sequences are SGHTA and FQGNSA. V dropped 6 bases and J dropped 8; count of bases not matched to a gene: 11. The CDR3 sequence is CASRTGTGEQTQYF. The DNA for the CDR3 is TGTGCCAGCAGGACCGGGACAGGAGAACAAACCCAGTACTTC.

V gene TRBV7-3 combines with J gene TRBJ2-3; TRBD2 matches at 11 bases. Unmatched junction bases numbered 6, after V lost 4 bases and J lost 0 bases. Germline loops: CDR1 SGHTA, CDR2 FQGTGA. CDR3 length: 17 residues. CDR3 DNA: TGTGCCAGCAGCTCCGCGACTAGCGGGGCTAGCACAGATACGCAGTATTTT. Amino acid sequence: CASSSATSGASTDTQYF.

This CDR3 reads CASSPRGSGGNTGELFF. The CDR3 DNA follows: TGTGCCAGCAGTCCCCGGGGGAGCGGGGGGAACACCGGGGAGCTGTTTTTT. This chain uses TRBV27 with TRBJ2-2, with 8 bases identical to TRBD2. The CDR3 loop spans 17 amino acids. The germline V gene encodes CDR1 MNHEY and CDR2 SMNVEV (reference sequence). The V segment lost 5 bases and the J segment 1 base; nucleotides outside the gene matches: 9.

V gene TRBV28 combines with J gene TRBJ1-1; no clear D gene. Germline V gene sequence: CDR1 MDHEN, CDR2 SYDVKM. V dropped 5 bases and J dropped 0 bases, with 13 bases sitting between them. This CDR3 has 15 residues. The CDR3 loop is CASSPPGRLNTEAFF. The CDR3 nucleotides read TGTGCCAGCAGTCCCCCCGGCCGGTTGAACACTGAAGCTTTCTTT. The full variable domain, in which reference TRBV28 and TRBJ1-1 provide the parts outside the CDR3, is DVKVTQSSRYLVKRTGEKVFLECVQDMDHENMFWYRQDPGLGLRLIYFSYDVKMKEKGDIPEGYSVSREKKERFSLILESASTNQTSMYLCASSPPGRLNTEAFFGQGTRLTVV.

The chain uses TRBV30 and TRBJ1-1; the D is unclear. Trimming removed 0 bases from V and 1 base from J, with 0 bases in between. In germline, CDR1 is GTSNPN, CDR2 SVGIG (reference sequence). The CDR3 runs 11 residues. CDR3 sequence: CAWSVNTEAFF. In DNA, the CDR3 is TGTGCCTGGAGTGTGAACACTGAAGCTTTCTTT.